These 23 T cell receptor beta chains share one sample of origin, sequenced in a study of response to subunit inactivated influenza vaccine. TCRdb reprocessed the RT-PCR reads with MiXCR, giving one entry per CDR3 protein. This sample has roughly 780,000 distinct CDR3 sequences, with roughly 18% found just once. The sequencing here drew on PBMCs from blood, taken 5 to 6 days after vaccination. These receptor sequences come from a man between 45 and 60 years old who received an inactivated influenza vaccine.

J is TRBJ2-2 and V is TRBV5-1; TRBD1 might be the D (6 bases). The germline gives CDR1 SGHRS, CDR2 YFSETQ. The V end lost 4 bases, the J end lost 1 base, and 14 bases lay between the germline ends. The CDR3 is made up of 16 amino acids. The CDR3 loop is CASSTWLQGNTGELFF. CDR3 DNA: TGCGCCAGCAGCACTTGGTTACAGGGGAACACCGGGGAGCTGTTTTTT.

The V gene is TRBV6-5, the J gene TRBJ1-4; a possible D gene is TRBD1 (6 bases). In germline, CDR1 is MNHEY, CDR2 SVGAGI. The CDR3 is made up of 14 amino acids. Trimming removed 5 bases from V and 4 bases from J, with 11 bases in between. The CDR3 here is CASSTDRHNEKLFF. The CDR3 coding sequence is TGTGCCAGCAGTACCGACAGGCATAATGAAAAACTGTTTTTT.

On this clonotype: An end of the junction differs from the germline gene, which may be a read error. The chain is built from TRBV4-2 and TRBJ2-7, with a tentative D call TRBD1 (5 bases). This CDR3 is 15 amino acids long. Germline CDR1 is LGHNA and CDR2 is YNFKEQ. The CDR3 region is CASSQDPGQVYELYF. DNA of the CDR3: TGTGCCAGCAGCCAAGACCCCGGACAAGTATACGAGCTGTACTTC.

In its sample, this clonotype is medium-sized (0.01 to 0.1%). The chain has TRBV28 and TRBJ2-1; 10 bases agree with TRBD1. Germline CDR1 reads MDHEN; CDR2 reads SYDVKM. The V segment lost 8 bases and the J segment 7 bases; nucleotides outside the gene matches: 11. The length of the CDR3 is 15 residues. CDR3 residues: CASQAGTGAENEQFF. DNA of the CDR3: TGTGCCAGCCAGGCCGGGACAGGGGCCGAGAATGAGCAGTTCTTC.

This sequence joins TRBV7-6 and TRBJ2-2; 8 bases map to TRBD1. J was trimmed by 7 bases and V by 3 bases; bases with no gene match: 10. Germline loops: CDR1 SGHVS, CDR2 FNYEAQ. This CDR3 comprises 16 residues. The CDR3 sequence: CASSFGQGPRSGELFF. CDR3 coding DNA: TGTGCCAGCAGCTTCGGACAGGGCCCTAGGAGCGGGGAGCTGTTTTTT.

The genes are TRBV7-9 and TRBJ2-1, with 8 bases lining up with TRBD2. Germline values: CDR1 SEHNR, CDR2 FQNEAQ (reference sequence). The CDR3 loop spans 16 amino acids. Unmatched junction bases numbered 7, after V lost 0 bases and J lost 6 bases. CDR3 nucleotides: TGTGCCAGCAGCTTAGCGCTAGCGGGCAAGGGCAATGAGCAGTTCTTC. It specifies CASSLALAGKGNEQFF. Combining the CDR3 with reference TRBV7-9 and TRBJ2-1 gives the whole variable domain DTGVSQNPRHKITKRGQNVTFRCDPISEHNRLYWYRQTLGQGPEFLTYFQNEAQLEKSRLLSDRFSAERPKGSFSTLEIQRTEQGDSAMYLCASSLALAGKGNEQFFGPGTRLTVL.

There are a few counts of this clonotype. The J gene is TRBJ2-1, the V gene TRBV7-2, with a weak D call TRBD1 (6 bases). This CDR3 is 15 amino acids long. Between the trimmed V and J ends, which lost 4 bases and 2 bases, there was a span of 12 bases. The germline V gene encodes CDR1 SGHTA and CDR2 FQGNSA. CDR3 bases: TGTGCCAGCAGCTGGACAGTGTCCCCCTACAATGAGCAGTTCTTC. This codes for CASSWTVSPYNEQFF.

This clonotype was observed a handful of times. The J gene is TRBJ1-4, the V gene TRBV12-3 or TRBV12-4, with TRBD1 identical over 9 bases. The CDR3 length is 16 residues. With V trimmed by 7 bases and J by 3 bases, 9 bases remained unmatched. The CDR3 here is CASTPGQGRPNEKLFF. The DNA of the CDR3 is TGTGCCAGCACCCCAGGACAGGGGCGACCTAATGAAAAACTGTTTTTT.

This clonotype was picked up many times. The V call is TRBV29-1, the J call TRBJ1-1; D not resolved. The CDR3 extends over 11 amino acids. Germline V gives CDR1 SQVTM, CDR2 ANQGSEA. Trimming removed 6 bases at V and 5 bases at J, with 10 bases between. CDR3 amino acids: CSVLRWTEAFF. The DNA for the CDR3 is TGCAGCGTCCTCCGGTGGACTGAAGCTTTCTTT.

There are many counts of this clonotype. The chain employs TRBV7-9 and TRBJ1-1, with D possibly being TRBD1 (6 bases). Germline V gene lookup returns CDR1 SEHNR and CDR2 FQNEAQ (reference sequence). The CDR3 loop spans 13 amino acids. The V gene lost 1 base and the J gene lost 11 bases, with 14 bases spanning the gap. The CDR3, as DNA: TGTGCCAGCAGCTTAGGAGGGGGGAAGGATGCTTTCTTT. Residues: CASSLGGGKDAFF.

The chain couples TRBV5-1 to TRBJ1-4, with D unclear. V gave up 4 bases and J gave up 3 bases, with 10 bases separating them. CDR1 is SGHRS, CDR2 YFSETQ, per germline. The CDR3 has 14 amino acids. The CDR3 coding sequence is TGCGCCAGCAGCAAGGACGGAGCTAATGAAAAACTGTTTTTT. It yields the protein CASSKDGANEKLFF.

The chain uses TRBV12-3 or TRBV12-4 and TRBJ1-4, with D uncertain. The V end lost 5 bases, the J end lost 4 bases, and 5 bases lay between the germline ends. CDR3 size: 12 residues. CDR3 amino acids: CASSRFNEKLFF. The CDR3 DNA sequence: TGTGCCAGCAGTCGATTTAATGAAAAACTGTTTTTT.

Only a few counts were recorded for this clonotype. V gene TRBV20-1 combines with J gene TRBJ2-1, with 15 bases fitting TRBD2. V lost 0 bases and J lost 6; bases outside the gene matches: 6. The CDR3 loop spans 17 amino acids. From germline, CDR1 is DFQATT and CDR2 SNEGSKA (reference sequence). The CDR3 reads CSARDLGLAGGLNEQFF. The CDR3 DNA reads as TGCAGTGCTAGAGACCTCGGACTAGCGGGAGGGCTCAATGAGCAGTTCTTC.

The chain links TRBV4-3 to TRBJ2-1; tentatively, D is TRBD1 (5 bases). The CDR3 has 12 residues. In germline, CDR1 is LGHNA, CDR2 YSLEER. CDR3 loop: CASGHLHNEQFF. CDR3 in DNA: TGCGCATCAGGACACCTCCACAATGAGCAGTTCTTC.

This chain connects TRBV28 to TRBJ1-3; D remains ambiguous. CDR1 and CDR2 (germline): MDHEN, SYDVKM. The CDR3 loop spans 15 amino acids. The V gene lost 1 base and the J gene lost 0 bases, with 7 bases spanning the gap. The CDR3 DNA is TGTGCCAGCAGTTTATTGAGGAGCTCTGGAAACACCATATATTTT. Amino acid sequence: CASSLLRSSGNTIYF.

This clonotype showed up just a few times. The gene calls are TRBV3-1 and TRBJ2-1; 11 bases are shared with TRBD2. The CDR3 has 17 amino acids. Looked up from germline, CDR1 is LGHDT and CDR2 is YNNKEL (reference sequence). Unmatched junction bases numbered 8, after V lost 6 bases and J lost 1 base. The CDR3 region is CASRGTSGGRSYNEQFF. CDR3 coding DNA: TGTGCCAGCAGGGGGACTAGCGGCGGGCGGTCCTACAATGAGCAGTTCTTC.

In regard to this clonotype: This may arise from a read error, as a much more abundant clone is one base away. The V call is TRBV5-1, the J call TRBJ2-7; a possible D gene is TRBD2 (6 bases). The V and J ends lost 4 bases and 3 bases respectively, with 8 bases between them. Germline V gene data show CDR1 as SGHRS and CDR2 as YFSETQ. This CDR3 contains 12 residues. CDR3 in amino acids: CASSGDFYEQYF. The CDR3, as DNA: TGCGCCAGCAGCGGGGACTTCTACGAGCAGTACTTC.

In its sample, this clonotype was seen many times. This sequence joins TRBV10-3 and TRBJ1-2; 7 positions agree with TRBD1. Losses at the gene ends were 3 bases for V and 6 bases for J; bases not matched to a gene: 7. Looked up from germline, CDR1 is ENHRY and CDR2 is SYGVKD. The CDR3 totals 14 residues. The CDR3 reads CAISDQRTGDGYTF. The CDR3 DNA reads as TGTGCCATCAGTGATCAGAGAACAGGGGATGGCTACACCTTC.

This clonotype has at least ten counts. The J gene is TRBJ2-7, the V gene TRBV7-2; unclear D gene. Trimming took off 1 base at V and 2 bases at J, with 12 bases between the two ends. The CDR3 has 15 residues. Germline CDR1 SGHTA, CDR2 FQGNSA. In DNA, the CDR3 is TGTGCCAGCAGCTTAGAACCCGGGCCTACCTACGAGCAGTACTTC. Translating gives CASSLEPGPTYEQYF.

This clonotype was detected many times. This rearrangement joins TRBV4-2 to TRBJ2-5; D may be TRBD2 (5 bases). The CDR3 totals 16 residues. V was shortened by 0 bases and J by 0 bases, with 11 bases between the two germline ends. CDR1 and CDR2 (germline): LGHNA, YNFKEQ. CDR3 nucleotides: TGTGCCAGCAGCCAAGAACGGCAGCGGAACCAAGAGACCCAGTACTTC. The encoded protein is CASSQERQRNQETQYF.

The chain has TRBV9 and TRBJ2-7; 9 positions agree with TRBD1. Germline-derived CDR1 and CDR2 are SGDLS and YYNGEE. The J segment lost 0 bases and the V segment lost 3 bases, leaving 10 bases of the junction unmatched. The CDR3 extends over 17 amino acids. The CDR3 DNA sequence: TGTGCCAGCAGCGCCGCTCCGGGGACAGGGAGCTCCTACGAGCAGTACTTC. It translates to CASSAAPGTGSSYEQYF.

This clonotype has ten or more counts. The rearrangement links TRBV5-1 to TRBJ2-7; a possible D gene is TRBD2 (6 bases). V was trimmed by 0 bases and J by 7 bases, leaving 11 bases between them. The CDR3 spans 13 residues. Germline CDR1 reads SGHRS; CDR2 reads YFSETQ. The CDR3 nucleotides are TGCGCCAGCAGCTTGGGGTCTGCGGGGGAGCAGTACTTC. Translated: CASSLGSAGEQYF.

This clonotype was detected a few times. Here the CDR3 reads CASSFAGRQETQYF. In DNA form, the CDR3 reads TGTGCCAGCAGTTTTGCGGGGAGGCAAGAGACCCAGTACTTC. This chain joins TRBV12-3 or TRBV12-4 and TRBJ2-5, with D tentatively TRBD2 (6 bases). V was pared by 3 bases and J by 2 bases, with 10 bases between. This CDR3 has 14 amino acids.